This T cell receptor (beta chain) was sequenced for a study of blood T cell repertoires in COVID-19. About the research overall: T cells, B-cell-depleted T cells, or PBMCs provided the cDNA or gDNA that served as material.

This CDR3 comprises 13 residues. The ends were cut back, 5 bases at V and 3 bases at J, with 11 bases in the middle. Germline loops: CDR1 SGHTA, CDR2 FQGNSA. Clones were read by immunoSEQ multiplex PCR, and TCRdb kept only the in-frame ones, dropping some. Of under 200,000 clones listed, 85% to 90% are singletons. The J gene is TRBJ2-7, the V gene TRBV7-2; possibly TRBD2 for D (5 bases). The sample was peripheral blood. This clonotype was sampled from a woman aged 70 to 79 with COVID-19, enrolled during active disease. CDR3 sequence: CASSTVRGYEQYF. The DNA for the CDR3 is TGTGCCAGCAGCACTGTCCGGGGCTACGAGCAGTACTTC.